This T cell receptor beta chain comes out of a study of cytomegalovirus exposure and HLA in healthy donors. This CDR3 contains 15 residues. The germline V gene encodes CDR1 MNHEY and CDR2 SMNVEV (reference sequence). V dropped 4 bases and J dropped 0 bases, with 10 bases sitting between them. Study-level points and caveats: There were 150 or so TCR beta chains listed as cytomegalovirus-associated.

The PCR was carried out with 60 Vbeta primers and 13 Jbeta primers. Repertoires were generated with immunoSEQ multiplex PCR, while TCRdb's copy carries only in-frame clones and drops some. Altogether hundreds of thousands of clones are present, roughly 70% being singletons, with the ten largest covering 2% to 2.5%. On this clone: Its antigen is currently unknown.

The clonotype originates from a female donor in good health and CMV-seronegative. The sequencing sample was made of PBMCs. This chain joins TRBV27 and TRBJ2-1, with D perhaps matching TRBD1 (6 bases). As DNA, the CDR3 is TGTGCCAGCAGTTCGGACAGAAGCTCCTACAATGAGCAGTTCTTC. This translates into CASSSDRSSYNEQFF.